This TCR beta chain appears in the sequencing data of a study of blood T cell repertoires in COVID-19. In the study overall: Collection of acute and convalescent COVID-19 samples took place in the United States, Italy and Spain. The cDNA or gDNA used as material had been derived from T cells, B-cell-depleted T cells, or PBMCs.

Germline CDR1 reads LNHDA; CDR2 reads SQIVND (reference sequence). Unmatched junction bases numbered 3, after V lost 6 bases and J lost 1 base. The CDR3 extends over 14 amino acids. Original methodology: Reference gene primer amplification in the assay estimated nucleated cell counts. This table comes from immunoSEQ multiplex PCR, and its TCRdb copy is limited to in-frame clones, with some not included. The V and J calls and clone size come from that table; D and trimming were worked out from the DNA. This repertoire shows under 60,000 clones, about 92% found once; its top ten account for roughly 3%.

The sequence came from a human donor in a cohort sampled during active COVID-19. The specimen was peripheral blood. The genes are TRBV19 and TRBJ1-1; 9 positions match TRBD1. CDR3 DNA sequence: TGTGCCAGTAGGTTGACAGGGGGGAACACTGAAGCTTTCTTT. It codes for CASRLTGGNTEAFF.